These 23 T cell receptor beta chains came from one sample sequenced in a study of cytomegalovirus exposure and HLA in healthy donors. The repertoire was sequenced with immunoSEQ multiplex PCR; TCRdb's copy has only in-frame clones and lacks some. The data show roughly 180,000 clones, with roughly nine tenths seen just once and around 7.2% held by the top ten. The source material was PBMCs. The receptors derive from a man under 40 in good health and CMV-seropositive.

This chain links TRBV18 with TRBJ2-3; D is undetermined. The CDR3 spans 13 residues. Deletions cut 3 bases from V and 6 bases from J, with 10 bases between. Germline loops: CDR1 KGHSH, CDR2 LQKENI. The CDR3 reads CASSPPPVDTQYF. The DNA for the CDR3 is TGTGCCAGCTCACCCCCCCCAGTGGATACGCAGTATTTT.

The chain uses TRBV9 and TRBJ2-3; D is uncertain. The germline V gene has CDR1 SGDLS and CDR2 YYNGEE. V was trimmed by 0 bases and J by 8 bases, leaving 4 bases between them. The CDR3 loop spans 11 amino acids. CDR3 protein: CASSVGGTQYF. DNA of the CDR3: TGTGCCAGCAGCGTAGGAGGTACGCAGTATTTT. Complete variable domain (other parts from reference TRBV9 and TRBJ2-3): DSGVTQTPKHLITATGQRVTLRCSPRSGDLSVYWYQQSLDQGLQFLIQYYNGEERAKGNILERFSAQQFPDLHSELNLSSLELGDSALYFCASSVGGTQYFGPGTRLTVL.

V and J are TRBV7-8 and TRBJ2-3, with a weak D call TRBD2 (6 bases). The CDR3 sequence is 14 residues long. The germline V and J ends were trimmed by 7 bases and 4 bases, with 15 bases remaining between them. The V gene's germline CDR1 is SGHVS and CDR2 FQNEAQ. In nucleotides, the CDR3 is TGTGCCAGCACTGAGACGGGGGTGTCAGATACGCAGTATTTT. This sequence encodes CASTETGVSDTQYF. The entire variable domain, with the rest obtained from reference TRBV7-8 and TRBJ2-3, is as follows: GAGVSQSPRYKVAKRGQDVALRCDPISGHVSLFWYQQALGQGPEFLTYFQNEAQLDKSGLPSDRFFAERPEGSVSTLKIQRTQQEDSAVYLCASTETGVSDTQYFGPGTRLTVL.

The genes are TRBV4-1 and TRBJ2-7; D unresolved. Germline V gives CDR1 MGHRA, CDR2 YSYEKL. The CDR3 consists of 15 residues. V lost 0 bases to trimming and J lost 7 bases, with 16 bases between them. The CDR3 sequence is CASSQEASEVREQYF. CDR3 DNA: TGCGCCAGCAGCCAAGAAGCCTCAGAGGTCCGGGAGCAGTACTTC.

The chain is built from TRBV6-1 and TRBJ2-7, with 9 bases lining up with TRBD1. The CDR3 is 15 amino acids. Trimming took 2 bases from V and 6 from J; bases not matched to a gene: 8. CDR1 and CDR2 from the germline V gene are MNHNS and SASEGT. DNA of the CDR3: TGTGCCAGCAGTGAAATGGCACAGGGGGCCAGCGAGCAGTACTTC. It specifies CASSEMAQGASEQYF.

In this sample, this clone turned up a few times. This chain joins TRBV11-2 and TRBJ1-2; TRBD1 aligns across 9 bases. In germline, CDR1 is SGHAT, CDR2 FQNNGV. This CDR3 has 13 amino acids. J was trimmed by 6 bases and V by 5 bases; bases with no gene match: 4. The CDR3 reads CASSPRTGDGYTF. As DNA, the CDR3 is TGTGCCAGCAGCCCCCGGACAGGGGATGGCTACACCTTC.

J is TRBJ2-2 and V is TRBV27; D may correspond to TRBD1 or TRBD2 (5 bases each). The CDR3 covers 15 residues. V shed 5 bases and J shed 1 base, with 11 bases lying between them. Germline loops: CDR1 MNHEY, CDR2 SMNVEV (reference sequence). CDR3 loop: CASSVRDGNTGELFF. For the CDR3, the DNA is TGTGCCAGCAGTGTCCGGGACGGGAACACCGGGGAGCTGTTTTTT.

The V call is TRBV25-1, the J call TRBJ2-7; tentative D call: TRBD2 (5 bases). V was clipped by 1 base and J by 5 bases, with 12 bases between them. Germline-derived CDR1 and CDR2 are MGHDK and SYGVNS. The CDR3 runs 14 residues. The CDR3, as DNA: TGTGCCAGCAGTGAATTTGGACTCGTGGACGAGCAGTACTTC. Translation gives CASSEFGLVDEQYF.

The chain combines TRBV4-3 with TRBJ2-1; D is perhaps TRBD2 (7 bases). This CDR3 is built from 15 residues. Trimming took off 3 bases at V and 5 bases at J, with 14 bases between the two ends. Per germline, CDR1 LGHNA and CDR2 YSLEER. Here the CDR3 reads CASSQSPGGHNEQFF. In DNA form, the CDR3 reads TGCGCCAGCAGCCAGTCCCCGGGGGGCCACAATGAGCAGTTCTTC.

The rearrangement uses TRBV27 and TRBJ1-1, with a tentative D call TRBD1 (6 bases). V lost 3 bases to trimming and J lost 1 base, with 12 bases between them. Germline CDR1 and CDR2: MNHEY and SMNVEV (reference sequence). CDR3 length equals 15 residues. CDR3 amino acids: CASSFLGGANTEAFF. CDR3 coding DNA: TGTGCCAGCAGTTTTTTAGGGGGAGCGAACACTGAAGCTTTCTTT.

V and J are TRBV27 and TRBJ1-5; the D is unclear. CDR3 size: 16 residues. Looked up from germline, CDR1 is MNHEY and CDR2 is SMNVEV (reference sequence). V shed 2 bases and J shed 4 bases, with 15 bases lying between them. DNA of the CDR3: TGTGCCAGCAGTTTAGGCCAGCCGTTAGCAAATCAGCCCCAGCATTTT. This sequence encodes CASSLGQPLANQPQHF.

This chain uses TRBV11-1 with TRBJ2-5; maybe TRBD2 (6 bases). In germline, CDR1 is SGHAT, CDR2 FQDESV (reference sequence). V lost 5 bases and J 5 bases, leaving 15 bases between the germline ends. CDR3 length equals 14 residues. DNA for the CDR3: TGTGCCAGCAGCCCGCGGACGGGGGAGGAGACCCAGTACTTC. As protein: CASSPRTGEETQYF.

This clone was detected only once. The gene calls are TRBV18 and TRBJ2-7; possible D gene TRBD1, 6 bases. Between the trimmed V and J ends, which lost 3 bases and 0 bases, there was a span of 12 bases. CDR3 length equals 15 residues. In germline, CDR1 is KGHSH, CDR2 LQKENI. The CDR3 region is CASSPAPTGSYEQYF. CDR3 bases: TGTGCCAGCTCACCTGCTCCGACAGGCTCCTACGAGCAGTACTTC.

V usage is TRBV30 and J usage is TRBJ1-4, with 7 bases matching TRBD1. The length of the CDR3 is 14 residues. J gave up 7 bases and V 5 bases, and 10 bases lay outside the gene matches. Germline lookup yields CDR1 GTSNPN and CDR2 SVGIG (reference sequence). The CDR3 sequence: CAWGTGDDGEKLFF. The CDR3 region has the DNA TGTGCCTGGGGAACAGGGGACGACGGTGAAAAACTGTTTTTT.

The chain recombines TRBV7-9 with TRBJ2-1; TRBD2 agrees at 10 bases. This CDR3 spans 15 amino acids. The J segment lost 4 bases and the V segment lost 7 bases, leaving 7 bases of the junction unmatched. CDR1 and CDR2 from the germline V gene are SEHNR and FQNEAQ (reference sequence). This CDR3 reads CASNPLAGDYNEQFF. The CDR3 DNA is TGTGCCAGCAACCCCCTAGCGGGGGATTACAATGAGCAGTTCTTC.

V gene TRBV7-3 combines with J gene TRBJ2-1, with 11 nucleotides matching TRBD2. After removal of 5 bases from V and 7 bases from J, the junction contained 10 bases not matched to a gene. The germline CDR1 and CDR2 sequences are SGHTA and FQGTGA. The CDR3 loop spans 16 amino acids. CDR3 DNA: TGTGCCAGCAGCCCCGGTCTAGCGGGGGGAATGAATGAGCAGTTCTTC. Translation gives CASSPGLAGGMNEQFF.

The chain combines TRBV2 with TRBJ2-2; D gene unclear. CDR1 and CDR2 from the germline V gene are SNHLY and FYNNEI. V was shortened by 3 bases and J by 2 bases, with 7 bases between the two germline ends. This CDR3 comprises 14 residues. CDR3 DNA: TGTGCCAGCAGTGAGCTAACCAACACCGGGGAGCTGTTTTTT. Protein product: CASSELTNTGELFF.

V gene TRBV19 combines with J gene TRBJ1-1; no reliable D call. Germline V gene lookup returns CDR1 LNHDA and CDR2 SQIVND (reference sequence). Trimming removed 3 bases at V and 0 bases at J, with 8 bases between. CDR3 size: 14 residues. DNA for the CDR3: TGTGCCAGTAGTATGCAGACCATGAACACTGAAGCTTTCTTT. Its protein is CASSMQTMNTEAFF.

The rearrangement links TRBV19 to TRBJ2-1; 7 nucleotides agree with TRBD2. Germline assignment: CDR1 LNHDA and CDR2 SQIVND (reference sequence). The CDR3 is 16 amino acids. The V segment lost 1 base and the J segment 2 bases; nucleotides outside the gene matches: 5. CDR3 loop: CASSIGSGVTYNEQFF. The DNA for the CDR3 is TGTGCCAGTAGTATAGGGAGCGGGGTGACCTACAATGAGCAGTTCTTC.

In its sample, this clone was seen a few times. The chain has TRBV2 and TRBJ1-2, with 7 bases lining up with TRBD1. The V segment lost 8 bases and the J segment 5 bases; nucleotides outside the gene matches: 5. The CDR3 consists of 12 residues. From germline, CDR1 is SNHLY and CDR2 FYNNEI. The CDR3 protein is CASHGTVYGYTF. As DNA, the CDR3 is TGTGCCAGCCACGGGACAGTGTATGGCTACACCTTC.

The chain combines TRBV4-1 with TRBJ1-6; 10 positions match TRBD1. The CDR3 contains 15 residues. Per germline, CDR1 MGHRA and CDR2 YSYEKL. Unmatched junction bases numbered 7, after V lost 4 bases and J lost 10 bases. The CDR3 region has the DNA TGCGCCAGCAGCCTCAGACAGGGGGCGGAATCACCCCTCCACTTT. The encoded protein is CASSLRQGAESPLHF.

DNA of the CDR3: TGTGCCAGCGGAGGGTTTGGGAATCAGCCCCAGCATTTT. As protein: CASGGFGNQPQHF. The chain combines TRBV5-5 with TRBJ1-5; D unresolved. The length of the CDR3 is 13 residues. Trimming cost V 7 bases and J 4 bases, with 12 bases left between them. Germline V gene sequence: CDR1 SGHKS, CDR2 YYEKEE (reference sequence).

This clone came up a few times. The J gene is TRBJ2-5, the V gene TRBV5-1, with D possibly matching TRBD1 (5 bases). There are 12 residues in the CDR3. The V gene lost 2 bases and the J gene lost 4 bases, with 6 bases spanning the gap. In germline, CDR1 is SGHRS, CDR2 YFSETQ. CDR3 in DNA: TGCGCCAGCAGCTTCCAGGGAGAGACCCAGTACTTC. It specifies CASSFQGETQYF.